These 21 T cell receptor beta chains were all obtained from the same sample, sequenced in a study of PD-1 blockade in classical Hodgkin lymphoma. Time point reported: cycle 4 day 1 (C4D1), after 6 weeks of nivolumab. Each of the patients experienced relapse following autologous stem cell transplantation, and their brentuximab vedotin exposure differed. Generated by immunoSEQ multiplex PCR, the TCRdb table keeps only in-frame clones and is missing some. The repertoire has about 4,000 clones, approximately 70% of them found once; the top ten carry around 50%. The input for sequencing was peripheral blood mononuclear cells (PBMCs), taken before the fourth cycle of nivolumab. The receptor set was obtained from a human donor with classical Hodgkin lymphoma.

This clone was observed a single time. This rearrangement joins TRBV6-6 to TRBJ2-7; D might be TRBD1 (5 bases). Trimming left V 6 bases short and J 1 base short, with 16 bases between. The CDR3 has 15 amino acids. Per germline, CDR1 MNHNY and CDR2 SVGAGI (reference sequence). CDR3 bases: TGTGCCAGCAGCGGCGGACAAGGCGGTTCCTACGAGCAGTACTTC. It translates to CASSGGQGGSYEQYF.

The chain employs TRBV18 and TRBJ1-6; D ambiguous. This CDR3 contains 15 residues. V lost 2 bases, J lost 7 bases, and 12 bases lay in between. In germline, CDR1 is KGHSH, CDR2 LQKENI. The CDR3 coding sequence is TGTGCCAGCTCACCATCGCTCCAAGAAAATTCACCCCTCCACTTT. Translation gives CASSPSLQENSPLHF. The full variable domain, with the rest looked up from reference TRBV18 and TRBJ1-6, is NAGVMQNPRHLVRRRGQEARLRCSPMKGHSHVYWYRQLPEEGLKFMVYLQKENIIDESGMPKERFSAEFPKEGPSILRIQQVVRGDSAAYFCASSPSLQENSPLHFGNGTRLTVT.

V and J are TRBV15 and TRBJ1-2; no clear D. Trimming removed 0 bases at V and 5 bases at J, with 10 bases between. CDR1 and CDR2 from the germline V gene are LNHNV and YYDKDF (reference sequence). This CDR3 spans 14 amino acids. The CDR3 is CATSRDRKLYGYTF. The DNA for the CDR3 is TGTGCCACCAGCAGAGACAGGAAACTATATGGCTACACCTTC.

The chain recombines TRBV2 with TRBJ2-1; tentative D call: TRBD2 (7 bases). CDR3 length: 16 residues. CDR1 is SNHLY, CDR2 FYNNEI, per germline. V lost 1 base to trimming and J lost 7 bases, with 17 bases between them. Here the CDR3 DNA reads TGTGCCAGCAGTGAAGGGGGGGGGCAGGGCAGGAATGAGCAGTTCTTC. This encodes CASSEGGGQGRNEQFF. The full variable domain, completed using reference TRBV2 and TRBJ2-1, is EPEVTQTPSHQVTQMGQEVILRCVPISNHLYFYWYRQILGQKVEFLVSFYNNEISEKSEIFDDQFSVERPDGSNFTLKIRSTKLEDSAMYFCASSEGGGQGRNEQFFGPGTRLTVL.

The chain combines TRBV30 with TRBJ2-2; D is unresolved. The germline CDR1 and CDR2 sequences are GTSNPN and SVGIG (reference sequence). Trimming removed 2 bases from V and 0 bases from J, with 4 bases in between. The CDR3 is 13 residues long. The chain's CDR3 is CAWSRTNTGELFF. The CDR3 DNA is TGTGCCTGGAGTCGAACGAACACCGGGGAGCTGTTTTTT.

The V gene is TRBV2, the J gene TRBJ2-7; 8 nucleotides align to TRBD1. Per germline, CDR1 SNHLY and CDR2 FYNNEI. The CDR3 is made up of 13 amino acids. The V gene end was trimmed by 5 bases and the J gene end by 3 bases; junction bases not matched to a gene: 3. CDR3 DNA: TGTGCCAGCAGTTCCGGGACAGGCTACGAGCAGTACTTC. It codes for CASSSGTGYEQYF.

V is TRBV6-1 and J is TRBJ2-1; the D is unclear. The ends were cut back, 9 bases at V and 4 bases at J, with 16 bases in the middle. This CDR3 comprises 14 residues. Germline CDR1 reads MNHNS; CDR2 reads SASEGT. The DNA for the CDR3 is TGTGCCAGTAAGCCCTCGGGTGGGTACAATGAGCAGTTCTTC. Translation: CASKPSGGYNEQFF.

The V and J genes are TRBV6-1 and TRBJ1-5; a weak D match, TRBD1 (5 bases). Germline assignment: CDR1 MNHNS and CDR2 SASEGT. The CDR3 covers 12 residues. With 6 bases removed from V and 10 bases from J, the gap between germline ends came to 13 bases. The DNA for the CDR3 is TGTGCCAGCAGCGAACCAGGGTATCCCCAGCATTTT. Its translation: CASSEPGYPQHF.

This clone was detected a few times. The V and J genes are TRBV27 and TRBJ2-6; D is unclear. The CDR3 extends over 16 amino acids. In germline, CDR1 is MNHEY, CDR2 SMNVEV (reference sequence). The V gene lost 7 bases and the J gene lost 0 bases, with 13 bases spanning the gap. This chain's CDR3 is CASKMAGDSGANVLTF. The DNA of the CDR3 is TGTGCCAGCAAAATGGCAGGAGACTCTGGGGCCAACGTCCTGACTTTC.

The chain is built from TRBV4-1 and TRBJ2-2; 9 nucleotides agree with TRBD2. The CDR3 totals 18 residues. With 0 bases clipped from V and 4 bases from J, the junction kept 9 bases outside the gene matches. From germline, CDR1 is MGHRA and CDR2 YSYEKL. The DNA of the CDR3 is TGCGCCAGCAGCCAAGACCCCGGGACTAGCCGGGGCACCGGGGAGCTGTTTTTT. Its protein is CASSQDPGTSRGTGELFF.

This clone turned up a few times. The chain is built from TRBV29-1 and TRBJ1-1; 8 bases are a match to TRBD1. This CDR3 is 12 amino acids long. Germline V gene sequence: CDR1 SQVTM, CDR2 ANQGSEA. The junction had 0 bases not matched to a gene; V was cut back by 2 bases and J by 4 bases. The CDR3 bases are TGCAGCGTTGAAACAGGGGGCACTGAAGCTTTCTTT. Its protein product is CSVETGGTEAFF.

The chain recombines TRBV7-8 with TRBJ2-7; TRBD2 might be the D (6 bases). V lost 5 bases and J lost 4, with 15 bases in between. Germline V gene sequence: CDR1 SGHVS, CDR2 FQNEAQ. The CDR3 has 14 residues. The CDR3 bases are TGTGCCAGCAGCCCCCCGCGGGACCGATACGAGCAGTACTTC. This translates into CASSPPRDRYEQYF. The full variable domain, with the rest looked up from reference TRBV7-8 and TRBJ2-7, is GAGVSQSPRYKVAKRGQDVALRCDPISGHVSLFWYQQALGQGPEFLTYFQNEAQLDKSGLPSDRFFAERPEGSVSTLKIQRTQQEDSAVYLCASSPPRDRYEQYFGPGTRLTVT.

Within the sample, this clone is hyperexpanded. The gene calls are TRBV10-3 and TRBJ2-1, with 11 nucleotides matching TRBD2. This CDR3 region has 11 residues. CDR1 and CDR2 from the germline V gene are ENHRY and SYGVKD. V lost 10 bases to trimming and J lost 7 bases; unmatched junction nucleotides: 0. CDR3 nucleotides: TGTGCCACTAGCGGGGGGAATGAGCAGTTCTTC. Translation gives CATSGGNEQFF.

V and J are TRBV6-1 and TRBJ1-1; 11 bases fit TRBD1. The CDR3 has 12 amino acids. Germline-derived CDR1 and CDR2 are MNHNS and SASEGT. V trimming: 8 bases; J trimming: 10 bases; junction bases outside the gene matches: 6. Written as DNA, the CDR3 is TGTGCCAGCCAGGACAGGGGGCAAGGAGCTTTCTTT. Its translation is CASQDRGQGAFF.

The V gene is TRBV6-5, the J gene TRBJ1-2; D is possibly TRBD1 (5 bases). The CDR3 extends over 13 amino acids. Germline CDR1 MNHEY, CDR2 SVGAGI. The V end lost 6 bases, the J end lost 8 bases, and 16 bases lay between the germline ends. CDR3 sequence (DNA): TGTGCCAGCAGGGGGACTGCCGAAAGCGGCTACACCTTC. Encoded protein: CASRGTAESGYTF.

This chain uses TRBV7-2 with TRBJ2-2; D gene unclear. Per germline, CDR1 SGHTA and CDR2 FQGNSA. Trimming stripped 3 bases from V and 0 bases from J, with 8 bases between. This CDR3 has 15 amino acids. The CDR3 loop is CASSFSGTNTGELFF. For the CDR3, the DNA is TGTGCCAGCAGCTTCTCTGGGACGAACACCGGGGAGCTGTTTTTT.

By share, this clone ranks as medium-sized (0.01 to 0.1%). This chain connects TRBV6-5 to TRBJ2-4; 10 bases fit TRBD1. This CDR3 region has 15 residues. The ends lost 5 bases at V and 8 bases at J; junction bases unmatched: 9. The germline gives CDR1 MNHEY, CDR2 SVGAGI. CDR3 nucleotides: TGTGCCAGCAGTAACCTCGGACAGGGGGGGGACATTCAGTACTTC. This translates into CASSNLGQGGDIQYF.

The J gene is TRBJ1-1, the V gene TRBV7-8, with 7 bases matching TRBD1. The CDR3 extends over 14 amino acids. V lost 3 bases, J lost 6 bases, and 7 bases stayed unmatched. Germline values: CDR1 SGHVS, CDR2 FQNEAQ. The CDR3 reads CASSFTGVNAEAFF. The DNA of the CDR3 is TGTGCCAGCAGCTTCACAGGGGTAAATGCTGAAGCTTTCTTT.

V gene TRBV10-2 combines with J gene TRBJ2-5; D assignment may be TRBD1 or TRBD2 (6 bases each). Per germline, CDR1 WSHSY and CDR2 SAAADI. The CDR3 extends over 14 amino acids. Trimming pared 7 bases from V and 1 base from J, leaving 13 bases between. CDR3 protein: CASKGGGFQETQYF. The DNA of the CDR3 is TGCGCCAGCAAGGGGGGAGGATTCCAAGAGACCCAGTACTTC.

The chain links TRBV9 to TRBJ1-6; TRBD1 might be the D (5 bases). The CDR3 totals 15 residues. Trimming took off 3 bases at V and 3 bases at J, with 10 bases between the two ends. Germline V gene sequence: CDR1 SGDLS, CDR2 YYNGEE. Here the CDR3 DNA reads TGTGCCAGCAGCGCTAGACAGAACTATAATTCACCCCTCCACTTT. Translated, it gives CASSARQNYNSPLHF.

This clone has more than one count but fewer than ten. The genes are TRBV7-2 and TRBJ2-4; D is unclear. This CDR3 contains 16 residues. V lost 3 bases, J lost 6 bases, and 18 bases lay in between. Germline assignment: CDR1 SGHTA and CDR2 FQGNSA. The CDR3 sequence: CASSFGQTRDGNIQYF. Here the CDR3 DNA reads TGTGCCAGCAGCTTCGGTCAGACAAGGGATGGAAACATTCAGTACTTC.